The 30 T cell receptor beta chains given below trace back to one sample, sequenced in a study of blood T cell repertoires in COVID-19. The method was immunoSEQ multiplex PCR; TCRdb's version includes in-frame clones alone and lacks a portion of them. The data hold 200,000 or so clones, with approximately 79% observed a single time. The sample taken for sequencing was peripheral blood. The receptors shown here come from a young man with active or convalescent COVID-19.

The chain carries TRBV6-1 and TRBJ2-5; 9 nucleotides match TRBD2. Looked up from germline, CDR1 is MNHNS and CDR2 is SASEGT. With 0 bases clipped from V and 1 base from J, the junction kept 0 bases outside the gene matches. This CDR3 region has 15 residues. The CDR3 region is CASSEASGGQETQYF. In DNA, the CDR3 is TGTGCCAGCAGTGAAGCTAGCGGGGGCCAAGAGACCCAGTACTTC.

The chain couples TRBV3-1 (or the pseudogene TRBV3-2) to TRBJ1-2; 9 bases are shared with TRBD1. Per germline, CDR1 LGHDT and CDR2 YNNKEL (reference sequence). This CDR3 spans 14 amino acids. J gave up 7 bases and V 4 bases, and 7 bases lay outside the gene matches. CDR3 protein: CASSLGTGSGGYTF. CDR3 nucleotide sequence: TGTGCCAGCAGCCTGGGGACAGGGTCTGGTGGCTACACCTTC.

The rearrangement links TRBV12-3 or TRBV12-4 to TRBJ1-1; D remains unclear. This CDR3 is built from 13 residues. Trimming removed 1 base at V and 5 bases at J, with 8 bases between. CDR3 loop: CASSLGGGTEAFF. CDR3 DNA sequence: TGTGCCAGCAGTTTAGGGGGAGGAACTGAAGCTTTCTTT.

The chain uses TRBV7-2 and TRBJ2-2; possible D gene TRBD2, 6 bases. CDR1 and CDR2 from the germline V gene are SGHTA and FQGNSA. The CDR3 consists of 14 residues. Trimming removed 5 bases at V and 7 bases at J, with 14 bases between. CDR3 protein: CASSPGGSSGELFF. For the CDR3, the DNA is TGTGCCAGCAGCCCTGGGGGGTCGAGCGGGGAGCTGTTTTTT.

The chain combines TRBV6-6 with TRBJ2-2; 12 bases are shared with TRBD1. Germline CDR1 reads MNHNY; CDR2 reads SVGAGI (reference sequence). Trimming cost V 10 bases and J 3 bases; bases outside gene matches: 6. The CDR3 has 15 residues. CDR3: CATVGTGGDTGELFF. DNA of the CDR3: TGTGCCACAGTTGGGACAGGGGGCGACACCGGGGAGCTGTTTTTT.

The chain recombines TRBV10-1 with TRBJ1-1; weak D call: TRBD1 (5 bases). This CDR3 has 13 amino acids. The germline V gene has CDR1 WNHNN and CDR2 SYGVQD (reference sequence). V dropped 0 bases and J dropped 7 bases, with 9 bases sitting between them. This CDR3 reads CASSESGPGEAFF. The CDR3 region has the DNA TGCGCCAGCAGTGAGTCGGGGCCGGGTGAAGCTTTCTTT.

The chain recombines TRBV4-3 with TRBJ2-5; D is ambiguous. Trimming took 0 bases from V and 4 from J, leaving 15 bases between them. There are 16 residues in the CDR3. In germline, CDR1 is LGHNA, CDR2 YSLEER. The CDR3 nucleotides are TGCGCCAGCAGCCAAGATCTCGACCGGAGAGCAGAGACCCAGTACTTC. It codes for CASSQDLDRRAETQYF.

The chain couples TRBV24-1 to TRBJ2-5; maybe TRBD1 (7 bases). The ends were cut back, 0 bases at V and 3 bases at J, with 10 bases in the middle. The germline V gene has CDR1 KGHDR and CDR2 SFDVKD. CDR3 length: 15 amino acids. DNA of the CDR3: TGTGCCACCAGTGATTTGCAGGGGGGAAAAGAGACCCAGTACTTC. Translation: CATSDLQGGKETQYF.

In the case of this clone: The sample holds other DNA sequences that translate to the same CDR3. The chain combines TRBV6-5 with TRBJ1-1, with TRBD1 identical over 7 bases. J was trimmed by 0 bases and V by 6 bases; bases with no gene match: 4. Germline values: CDR1 MNHEY, CDR2 SVGAGI. This CDR3 comprises 14 residues. For the CDR3, the DNA is TGTGCCAGCAGCCCGCAGGGGGTGAACACTGAAGCTTTCTTT. The encoded protein is CASSPQGVNTEAFF.

CDR3 nucleotide sequence: TGTGCCAGCAGACAAACCGGGACAGGGTTCGATTCACCCCTCCACTTT. Translating it yields CASRQTGTGFDSPLHF. V and J are TRBV27 and TRBJ1-6, with 9 bases lining up with TRBD1. Losses at the gene ends were 6 bases for V and 8 bases for J; bases not matched to a gene: 11. The CDR3 is 16 residues long. Germline V CDR1 and CDR2: MNHEY, SMNVEV (reference sequence).

The chain uses TRBV10-1 and TRBJ2-5, with D perhaps matching TRBD2 (5 bases). The CDR3 has 13 amino acids. V was clipped by 4 bases and J by 5 bases, with 11 bases between them. Germline V gene lookup returns CDR1 WNHNN and CDR2 SYGVQD (reference sequence). CDR3 in amino acids: CASSAEGEETQYF. CDR3 DNA sequence: TGCGCCAGCAGTGCCGAGGGAGAGGAGACCCAGTACTTC.

V is TRBV19 and J is TRBJ2-1; 8 nucleotides align to TRBD2. Germline V gives CDR1 LNHDA, CDR2 SQIVND (reference sequence). The junction had 6 bases not matched to a gene; V was cut back by 6 bases and J by 5 bases. The CDR3 is made up of 14 amino acids. The CDR3 sequence: CASSTTSANNEQFF. The CDR3 bases are TGTGCCAGTAGCACGACTAGCGCGAACAATGAGCAGTTCTTC.

The J gene is TRBJ2-1, the V gene TRBV9; TRBD2 matches at 7 bases. Germline V gene data show CDR1 as SGDLS and CDR2 as YYNGEE. J gave up 5 bases and V 3 bases, and 11 bases lay outside the gene matches. The CDR3 is made up of 16 amino acids. In nucleotides, the CDR3 is TGTGCCAGCAGCGCGATGATAGCGGGCCGTAACAATGAGCAGTTCTTC. This gives the protein CASSAMIAGRNNEQFF.

The chain recombines TRBV10-3 with TRBJ1-1; D is undetermined. Looked up from germline, CDR1 is ENHRY and CDR2 is SYGVKD. This CDR3 contains 15 residues. The germline V and J ends were trimmed by 6 bases and 4 bases, with 18 bases remaining between them. As DNA, the CDR3 is TGTGCCATCAGGTCGACCCGGAGCCGAATCACTGAAGCTTTCTTT. The encoded protein is CAIRSTRSRITEAFF.

The gene calls are TRBV19 and TRBJ1-5; 10 bases fit TRBD1. Trimming removed 3 bases from V and 5 bases from J; junction bases left unmatched: 4. Per the germline V gene, CDR1 is LNHDA and CDR2 is SQIVND (reference sequence). The length of the CDR3 is 15 residues. CDR3 DNA sequence: TGTGCCAGTAGTATTGGGACAGGGGATTATCAGCCCCAGCATTTT. Translated, it gives CASSIGTGDYQPQHF.

The V gene is TRBV4-3, the J gene TRBJ2-6; 10 nucleotides match TRBD1. Trimming cost V 4 bases and J 0 bases; bases outside gene matches: 3. This CDR3 is built from 17 residues. Germline loops: CDR1 LGHNA, CDR2 YSLEER. The CDR3 sequence is CASSPRTGGSGANVLTF. DNA for the CDR3: TGCGCCAGCAGCCCAAGGACAGGGGGCTCTGGGGCCAACGTCCTGACTTTC.

The chain recombines TRBV14 with TRBJ2-7; 8 bases are a match to TRBD1. After removal of 0 bases from V and 3 bases from J, the junction contained 7 bases not matched to a gene. Germline V gene sequence: CDR1 SGHDN, CDR2 FVKESK. The CDR3 is 16 residues long. The CDR3: CASSQDGPQGVYEQYF. CDR3 sequence (DNA): TGTGCCAGCAGCCAAGACGGGCCACAGGGGGTCTACGAGCAGTACTTC.

Here the CDR3 reads CASSFITGVNTEAFF. Written as DNA, the CDR3 is TGTGCCAGCAGCTTTATAACAGGGGTGAACACTGAAGCTTTCTTT. V usage is TRBV7-9 and J usage is TRBJ1-1, with 7 nucleotides matching TRBD1. After removal of 3 bases from V and 0 bases from J, the junction contained 4 bases not matched to a gene. The CDR3 runs to 15 residues. Germline V lookup: CDR1 SEHNR, CDR2 FQNEAQ (reference sequence).

With respect to this clone: Other DNA sequences in this specimen translate into the identical CDR3. The rearrangement joins TRBV2 to TRBJ1-5; 9 nucleotides line up with TRBD1. The trim removed 3 bases at V and 4 bases at J, leaving 1 base unmatched. The CDR3 runs 14 residues. Germline-derived CDR1 and CDR2 are SNHLY and FYNNEI. The CDR3 sequence is CASSEGQGNQPQHF. In nucleotides, the CDR3 is TGTGCCAGCAGTGAGGGACAGGGTAATCAGCCCCAGCATTTT. The full variable domain, in which reference TRBV2 and TRBJ1-5 provide the parts outside the CDR3, is EPEVTQTPSHQVTQMGQEVILRCVPISNHLYFYWYRQILGQKVEFLVSFYNNEISEKSEIFDDQFSVERPDGSNFTLKIRSTKLEDSAMYFCASSEGQGNQPQHFGDGTRLSIL.

The chain links TRBV19 to TRBJ1-1; D possibly corresponds to TRBD1 (6 bases). Germline V lookup: CDR1 LNHDA, CDR2 SQIVND (reference sequence). The CDR3 sequence is 14 residues long. Trimming left V 3 bases short and J 4 bases short, with 12 bases between. CDR3 region: CASSIEGRGTEAFF. DNA of the CDR3: TGTGCCAGTAGTATTGAAGGCAGGGGCACTGAAGCTTTCTTT.

J is TRBJ2-1 and V is TRBV2; TRBD2 matches 12 bases. The CDR3 is made up of 16 amino acids. Trimming at V came to 9 bases and at J to 4 bases, leaving 10 bases not matched to a gene. In germline, CDR1 is SNHLY, CDR2 FYNNEI. Written as DNA, the CDR3 is TGTGCCAGTACAATGGGACTAGCGGGCTTATACAATGAGCAGTTCTTC. Residues: CASTMGLAGLYNEQFF.

The V and J genes are TRBV18 and TRBJ1-4, with 9 bases fitting TRBD1. The CDR3 spans 17 residues. In germline, CDR1 is KGHSH, CDR2 LQKENI. J was trimmed by 5 bases and V by 3 bases; bases with no gene match: 10. CDR3 protein: CASSPGTGRSGNEKLFF. In nucleotides, the CDR3 is TGTGCCAGCTCACCCGGGACAGGGAGATCCGGCAATGAAAAACTGTTTTTT. Full variable domain (remainder filled in from reference TRBV18 and TRBJ1-4): NAGVMQNPRHLVRRRGQEARLRCSPMKGHSHVYWYRQLPEEGLKFMVYLQKENIIDESGMPKERFSAEFPKEGPSILRIQQVVRGDSAAYFCASSPGTGRSGNEKLFFGSGTQLSVL.

The chain is built from TRBV11-3 and TRBJ2-1, with 7 nucleotides matching TRBD2. V shed 3 bases, J shed 6 bases, and the junction held 8 bases outside the gene matches. Per the germline V gene, CDR1 is SGHNT and CDR2 is YENEEA. There are 15 residues in the CDR3. The chain's CDR3 is CASSFRGGLGNEQFF. CDR3 DNA sequence: TGTGCCAGCAGCTTTCGGGGAGGGCTGGGCAATGAGCAGTTCTTC.

The genes are TRBV30 and TRBJ2-2; TRBD2 agrees at 11 bases. J lost 6 bases, V lost 4 bases, and 7 bases had no gene match. The CDR3 is made up of 15 amino acids. Germline CDR1 and CDR2: GTSNPN and SVGIG (reference sequence). CDR3 coding DNA: TGTGCCTGGAACATAGCGGGGGGGCCTTCCGGGGAGCTGTTTTTT. It encodes CAWNIAGGPSGELFF.

This clone occurred a few times. The rearrangement links TRBV29-1 to TRBJ1-1; D is unclear. CDR1 and CDR2 (germline): SQVTM, ANQGSEA. The CDR3 consists of 13 residues. V was clipped by 6 bases and J by 0 bases, with 11 bases between them. The CDR3 DNA is TGCAGCGTACGCGGCACCCTGAACACTGAAGCTTTCTTT. It yields the protein CSVRGTLNTEAFF. The full variable domain, its missing parts supplied by reference TRBV29-1 and TRBJ1-1, is SAVISQKPSRDICQRGTSLTIQCQVDSQVTMMFWYRQQPGQSLTLIATANQGSEATYESGFVIDKFPISRPNLTFSTLTVSNMSPEDSSIYLCSVRGTLNTEAFFGQGTRLTVV.

The V and J genes are TRBV18 and TRBJ1-1; D is perhaps TRBD1 (6 bases). This CDR3 spans 14 amino acids. V was pared by 5 bases and J by 4 bases, with 14 bases between. Germline V lookup: CDR1 KGHSH, CDR2 LQKENI. CDR3 bases: TGTGCCAGCTCATCGACCCTCAGGGGCACTGAAGCTTTCTTT. The encoded protein is CASSSTLRGTEAFF.

The V gene is TRBV3-1 (or the pseudogene TRBV3-2), the J gene TRBJ1-5; weak D call: TRBD1 (5 bases). The CDR3 contains 14 residues. Germline V lookup: CDR1 LGHDT, CDR2 YNNKEL (reference sequence). Deletions cut 5 bases from V and 7 bases from J, with 15 bases between. CDR3 DNA: TGTGCCAGCAGCTCGGGCTTTAGGGGACAGCCCCAGCATTTT. Protein: CASSSGFRGQPQHF.

This clone appeared a few times. V gene TRBV11-3 combines with J gene TRBJ1-1; possible D gene TRBD1, 5 bases. Germline-derived CDR1 and CDR2 are SGHNT and YENEEA. This CDR3 contains 13 residues. V was shortened by 3 bases and J by 1 base, with 6 bases between the two germline ends. CDR3 sequence (DNA): TGTGCCAGCAGCTTTCAGGGGAACACTGAAGCTTTCTTT. It translates to CASSFQGNTEAFF.

This clone was observed a handful of times. This chain joins TRBV28 and TRBJ1-5; 9 bases line up with TRBD1. Germline-derived CDR1 and CDR2 are MDHEN and SYDVKM. Germline trimming cut 5 bases from V and 7 bases from J; bases unmatched to any gene: 6. CDR3 size: 14 residues. CDR3 loop: CASSPGQGRQPQHF. The CDR3 nucleotides are TGTGCCAGCAGTCCGGGACAGGGAAGGCAGCCCCAGCATTTT.

The chain combines TRBV7-9 with TRBJ2-3; tentatively, D is TRBD1 (5 bases). Germline CDR1 is SEHNR and CDR2 is FQNEAQ (reference sequence). The CDR3 spans 14 residues. V dropped 5 bases and J dropped 1 base, with 10 bases sitting between them. The CDR3 is CASSEGRGTDTQYF. CDR3 nucleotides: TGTGCCAGCAGCGAAGGCAGGGGCACAGATACGCAGTATTTT.